The 25 T cell receptor beta chains in this list originate from one sample, sequenced in a study of blood T cell repertoires in COVID-19 (dated by TCRdb to 2018 to 2021). Library method: the immunoSEQ multiplex PCR assay. TCRdb retrieved this table from immuneACCESS and kept in-frame rearrangements only. Not all clones are present; in checked studies, unresolved V genes account for under half, and no reason is known for the remainder. For this sample the table gives about 40,000 clones, of which approximately 89% were detected only once. The ten largest clones capture roughly 10% of the sample. The sample taken for sequencing was peripheral blood. All receptors come from a woman aged 70-85 years with acute or convalescent COVID-19.

This clone has only one observation. The chain uses TRBV18 and TRBJ1-5; D possibly corresponds to TRBD1 (6 bases). V gave up 0 bases and J gave up 0 bases, with 9 bases separating them. The CDR3 covers 16 residues. The germline CDR1 and CDR2 sequences are KGHSH and LQKENI. The CDR3 DNA is TGTGCCAGCTCACCACCGGGGACAAATAGCAATCAGCCCCAGCATTTT. Encoded protein: CASSPPGTNSNQPQHF.

This clone showed up just once. The CDR3 protein is CASSRGQITGELFF. The CDR3 bases are TGTGCCAGCAGCCGGGGACAGATCACCGGGGAGCTGTTTTTT. The genes are TRBV3-1 (or the pseudogene TRBV3-2) and TRBJ2-2; 7 bases map to TRBD1. CDR3 size: 14 residues. CDR1 LGHDT and CDR2 YNNKEL come from the germline V gene (reference sequence). Germline trimming cut 4 bases from V and 4 bases from J; bases unmatched to any gene: 3.

The chain employs TRBV27 and TRBJ1-6, with a tentative D call TRBD1 (5 bases). This CDR3 is 14 amino acids long. Trimming shortened V by 3 bases and J by 7 bases, and 10 bases separated the two germline ends. The V gene's germline CDR1 is MNHEY and CDR2 SMNVEV (reference sequence). The CDR3 region has the DNA TGTGCCAGCAGTTTCGGGGGGAAGAATTCACCCCTCCACTTT. It translates to CASSFGGKNSPLHF.

This chain links TRBV9 with TRBJ1-4; the match to TRBD1 covers 10 bases. The CDR3 contains 15 residues. Germline V lookup: CDR1 SGDLS, CDR2 YYNGEE. After removal of 1 base from V and 9 bases from J, the junction contained 6 bases not matched to a gene. Written as DNA, the CDR3 is TGTGCCAGCAGCGTATCCGCGACAGGGGGCCAAAAACTGTTTTTT. Translated: CASSVSATGGQKLFF. The full variable domain, completed using reference TRBV9 and TRBJ1-4, is DSGVTQTPKHLITATGQRVTLRCSPRSGDLSVYWYQQSLDQGLQFLIQYYNGEERAKGNILERFSAQQFPDLHSELNLSSLELGDSALYFCASSVSATGGQKLFFGSGTQLSVL.

This chain joins TRBV9 and TRBJ1-6; 7 nucleotides match TRBD1. With 3 bases clipped from V and 10 bases from J, the junction kept 13 bases outside the gene matches. The CDR3 runs 16 residues. CDR1 and CDR2 from the germline V gene are SGDLS and YYNGEE. CDR3 nucleotide sequence: TGTGCCAGCAGCGGGGCTGCCGGGACAGAAAGATCACCCCTCCACTTT. Its protein is CASSGAAGTERSPLHF. Filled out from reference TRBV9 and TRBJ1-6, the complete variable domain reads DSGVTQTPKHLITATGQRVTLRCSPRSGDLSVYWYQQSLDQGLQFLIQYYNGEERAKGNILERFSAQQFPDLHSELNLSSLELGDSALYFCASSGAAGTERSPLHFGNGTRLTVT.

This clone was seen a handful of times. This sequence joins TRBV6-5 and TRBJ1-1, with D tentatively TRBD1 (6 bases). Trimming removed 6 bases at V and 1 base at J, with 12 bases between. Germline values: CDR1 MNHEY, CDR2 SVGAGI. The CDR3 sequence is 14 residues long. In nucleotides, the CDR3 is TGTGCCAGCAGAAACGGACAGACGAACACTGAAGCTTTCTTT. This encodes CASRNGQTNTEAFF.

The rearrangement links TRBV5-1 to TRBJ2-2; 8 nucleotides line up with TRBD2. Germline CDR1 SGHRS, CDR2 YFSETQ. The CDR3 is 16 amino acids. The J segment lost 1 base and the V segment lost 0 bases, leaving 2 bases of the junction unmatched. In DNA form, the CDR3 reads TGCGCCAGCAGCTTGGCGCGGGGGGTGAACACCGGGGAGCTGTTTTTT. Translating it yields CASSLARGVNTGELFF.

The chain links TRBV10-1 to TRBJ2-1; 11 nucleotides line up with TRBD2. Germline V gene lookup returns CDR1 WNHNN and CDR2 SYGVQD (reference sequence). This CDR3 spans 17 amino acids. V shed 2 bases and J 9 bases; nucleotides not matched to a gene: 12. CDR3 sequence: CASSEAPWGSGGGEQFF. CDR3 nucleotide sequence: TGCGCCAGCAGTGAGGCCCCTTGGGGTAGCGGGGGGGGTGAGCAGTTCTTC.

This clone was observed a single time. The chain couples TRBV19 to TRBJ2-1; possibly TRBD2 for D (7 bases). Germline loops: CDR1 LNHDA, CDR2 SQIVND (reference sequence). The CDR3 extends over 11 amino acids. V was trimmed by 10 bases and J by 10 bases, leaving 14 bases between them. The DNA of the CDR3 is TGTGCCACCAGGCGGGGGCAGGAGCAGTTCTTC. Its translation: CATRRGQEQFF.

J is TRBJ1-1 and V is TRBV19; weak D call: TRBD1 (6 bases). V lost 3 bases and J lost 0, with 14 bases in between. Looked up from germline, CDR1 is LNHDA and CDR2 is SQIVND (reference sequence). This CDR3 contains 16 residues. The CDR3 DNA reads as TGTGCCAGTAGTATTAAGGGGGGGTTCATGAACACTGAAGCTTTCTTT. This codes for CASSIKGGFMNTEAFF.

The V call is TRBV10-3, the J call TRBJ2-1; 7 bases map to TRBD1. From germline, CDR1 is ENHRY and CDR2 SYGVKD. Trimming at V came to 4 bases and at J to 2 bases, leaving 14 bases not matched to a gene. The CDR3 consists of 18 residues. CDR3 amino acids: CAISGQLSGTETYNEQFF. The CDR3 coding sequence is TGTGCCATCAGTGGACAACTATCCGGGACAGAGACCTACAATGAGCAGTTCTTC.

The sample holds one count of this clone. The gene calls are TRBV11-3 and TRBJ1-1; D remains ambiguous. The CDR3 runs to 13 residues. Trimming pared 2 bases from V and 4 bases from J, leaving 8 bases between. CDR1 and CDR2 from the germline V gene are SGHNT and YENEEA. DNA for the CDR3: TGTGCCAGCAGCTTATACAGCACCACTGAAGCTTTCTTT. It encodes CASSLYSTTEAFF.

The genes are TRBV6-5 and TRBJ1-1; 8 nucleotides agree with TRBD1. The CDR3 is made up of 15 amino acids. After removal of 6 bases from V and 0 bases from J, the junction contained 6 bases not matched to a gene. Germline CDR1 and CDR2: MNHEY and SVGAGI. Here the CDR3 reads CASRDRDRVNTEAFF. The DNA of the CDR3 is TGTGCCAGCAGGGACAGGGATCGGGTGAACACTGAAGCTTTCTTT.

This clone was counted a single time. V gene TRBV3-1 (or the pseudogene TRBV3-2) combines with J gene TRBJ2-1, with 11 bases that match TRBD2. Germline assignment: CDR1 LGHDT and CDR2 YNNKEL (reference sequence). V lost 1 base to trimming and J lost 7 bases; unmatched junction nucleotides: 3. CDR3 size: 15 residues. The DNA for the CDR3 is TGTGCCAGCAGCCAAGTTAGCGGGGGGGCAAATGAGCAGTTCTTC. This sequence encodes CASSQVSGGANEQFF.

V usage is TRBV2 and J usage is TRBJ2-5, with D possibly TRBD2 on 6 matching bases. V was pared by 11 bases and J by 4 bases, with 20 bases between. The CDR3 is made up of 14 amino acids. Germline-derived CDR1 and CDR2 are SNHLY and FYNNEI. CDR3 sequence (DNA): TGTGCCGGCAAAACGGGAGTAGGTACAGAGACCCAGTACTTC. Protein: CAGKTGVGTETQYF.

The chain joins TRBV18 to TRBJ1-5; D unresolved. The CDR3 contains 13 residues. CDR1 is KGHSH, CDR2 LQKENI, per germline. V lost 4 bases and J 4 bases, leaving 8 bases between the germline ends. The CDR3: CASSRAGNQPQHF. The DNA of the CDR3 is TGTGCCAGCTCACGCGCGGGGAATCAGCCCCAGCATTTT.

This clone is a singleton in its sample. The chain is built from TRBV11-2 and TRBJ2-2; 7 bases are shared with TRBD1. The germline V gene has CDR1 SGHAT and CDR2 FQNNGV. CDR3 length: 15 residues. V dropped 1 base and J dropped 2; count of bases not matched to a gene: 1. The CDR3 coding sequence is TGTGCCAGCAGCTTAGGACAGGGTAACACCGGGGAGCTGTTTTTT. Protein sequence: CASSLGQGNTGELFF.

This chain connects TRBV18 to TRBJ2-4; D remains unclear. The CDR3 contains 17 residues. Germline assignment: CDR1 KGHSH and CDR2 LQKENI. Between the trimmed V and J ends, which lost 0 bases and 1 base, there was a span of 13 bases. CDR3 nucleotides: TGTGCCAGCTCACCACCGCGGCTAGTCTCGGCCAAAAACATTCAGTACTTC. Its translation is CASSPPRLVSAKNIQYF.

This clone showed up just once. The rearrangement joins TRBV11-3 to TRBJ1-1, with no clear D. CDR3 length: 14 amino acids. Between the trimmed V and J ends, which lost 5 bases and 0 bases, there was a span of 10 bases. Germline V lookup: CDR1 SGHNT, CDR2 YENEEA. The DNA for the CDR3 is TGTGCCAGCAGCCACGAGGGATTGAACACTGAAGCTTTCTTT. It codes for CASSHEGLNTEAFF.

This chain connects TRBV18 to TRBJ2-7, with a weak D call TRBD1 (6 bases). The CDR3 consists of 13 residues. Germline loops: CDR1 KGHSH, CDR2 LQKENI. Trimming shortened V by 2 bases and J by 2 bases, and 7 bases separated the two germline ends. The CDR3 loop is CASSPGTPYEQYV. Here the CDR3 DNA reads TGTGCCAGCTCACCAGGGACACCCTACGAGCAGTACGTC.

The chain combines TRBV5-4 with TRBJ1-6; 9 nucleotides match TRBD1. The germline gives CDR1 SGHNT, CDR2 YYREEE (reference sequence). V lost 4 bases to trimming and J lost 6 bases; unmatched junction nucleotides: 2. The CDR3 runs 14 residues. CDR3 sequence reads: CASSPGQGNSPLHF. The CDR3, as DNA: TGTGCCAGCAGCCCGGGACAGGGTAATTCACCCCTCCACTTT.

A single count supports this clone. The J gene is TRBJ2-1, the V gene TRBV4-3, with a weak D call TRBD2 (5 bases). The CDR3 is made up of 15 amino acids. V lost 0 bases and J 0 bases, leaving 6 bases between the germline ends. Germline values: CDR1 LGHNA, CDR2 YSLEER. The CDR3 DNA sequence: TGCGCCAGCAGCCAAGACACTAGCTCCTACAATGAGCAGTTCTTC. Protein: CASSQDTSSYNEQFF.

This chain joins TRBV6-2 or TRBV6-3 and TRBJ2-3; TRBD1 agrees at 10 bases. CDR3 length: 16 residues. V trimming: 2 bases; J trimming: 6 bases; junction bases outside the gene matches: 8. CDR1 MNHEY and CDR2 SVGEGT come from the germline V gene. DNA of the CDR3: TGTGCCAGCAGTTACGCCGACAGGGGGCTCGTGGATACGCAGTATTTT. This sequence encodes CASSYADRGLVDTQYF.

The chain combines TRBV11-3 with TRBJ2-7; D gene ambiguous. The CDR3 spans 13 residues. Germline assignment: CDR1 SGHNT and CDR2 YENEEA. Trimming took 0 bases from V and 6 from J, leaving 9 bases between them. DNA for the CDR3: TGTGCCAGCAGCTTAGATCAGGTGAGCGAGCAGTACGTC. As protein: CASSLDQVSEQYV.

The chain employs TRBV5-4 and TRBJ2-1; maybe TRBD1 (5 bases). The germline V and J ends were trimmed by 3 bases and 6 bases, with 7 bases remaining between them. Germline V gene sequence: CDR1 SGHNT, CDR2 YYREEE (reference sequence). The CDR3 has 12 residues. The CDR3: CASSYDSNEQFF. CDR3 nucleotides: TGTGCCAGCAGCTACGACAGCAATGAGCAGTTCTTC.